The T cell receptor (beta chain) described here comes from a study of T cells after yellow fever vaccination. TCRdb reprocessed the 5' RACE reads with MiXCR, giving one entry per CDR3 protein. In the table there are approximately 120,000 distinct CDR3 sequences, 7.4% of which are singletons. The CDR3 consists of 14 residues. Germline V gene sequence: CDR1 SGHTA, CDR2 FQGNSA. With 4 bases removed from V and 7 bases from J, the gap between germline ends came to 16 bases. The rearrangement uses TRBV7-2 and TRBJ1-2, with D possibly matching TRBD1 (5 bases). This TCR was sampled from a man between 18 and 29 years old who received the YFV17D yellow fever vaccine. This material consisted of CD4+ T cells sorted from PBMCs, taken less than 11 days after the first yellow fever vaccination. DNA of the CDR3: TGTGCCAGCAGCTCCTCAAATGGGGGGGGTGGCTACACCTTC. The encoded protein is CASSSSNGGGGYTF.